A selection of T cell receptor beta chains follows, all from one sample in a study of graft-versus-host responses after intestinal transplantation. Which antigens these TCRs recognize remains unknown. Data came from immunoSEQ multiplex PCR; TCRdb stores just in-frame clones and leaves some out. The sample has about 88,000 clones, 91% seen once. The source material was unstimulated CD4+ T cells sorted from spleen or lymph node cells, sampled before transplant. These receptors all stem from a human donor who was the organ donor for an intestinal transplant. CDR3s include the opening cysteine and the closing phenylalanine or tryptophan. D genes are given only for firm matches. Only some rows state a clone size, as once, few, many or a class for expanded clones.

TGCGCCAGCAGCCGTCGATCGTGGGCTAGCGGGGGGGCAGAGACCCAGTACTTC CASSRRSWASGGAETQYF . TRBV4-1 TRBD2 TRBJ2-5
TGTGCCAGCAGAAATACAGGATATAGCAATCAGCCCCAGCATTTT CASRNTGYSNQPQHF once TRBV27 . TRBJ1-5
TGTGCCAGCCGAGCCGGGACTAGCGGGGTCGGGGAGACCCAGTACTTC CASRAGTSGVGETQYF . TRBV5-4 TRBD2 TRBJ2-5
TGCACCAGCAGCCCCAGACCAGGGACAGAGTTAGCTAACTATGGCTACACCTTC CTSSPRPGTELANYGYTF . TRBV1 . TRBJ1-2
TGTGCCAGCAGTGAACAGGGGTACTATGGCTACACCTTC CASSEQGYYGYTF . TRBV2 . TRBJ1-2
TGTGCCTGGGGTCGACAGTCTAATGAAAAACTGTTTTTT CAWGRQSNEKLFF . TRBV30 . TRBJ1-4
TGTGCCAGCAGCTTTGGACTAGCGGGAGTTTCCACTACGCAGTATTTT CASSFGLAGVSTTQYF . TRBV7-9 TRBD2 TRBJ2-3
TGTGCCAGCAGTTGGGGCGGGGGAACAGATACGCAGTATTTT CASSWGGGTDTQYF . TRBV5-4 TRBD2 TRBJ2-3
TGTGCCATCAGTGAAAAAGACAGGGTTTATGGCTACACCTTC CAISEKDRVYGYTF once TRBV10-3 TRBD1 TRBJ1-2
TGTGCCAGCAGCTTAGATGGCAGGGTCTATGGCTACACCTTC CASSLDGRVYGYTF . TRBV7-3 . TRBJ1-2
TGTGCCAGCAGGAGGGGACAGGGCATAGAGACCCAGTACTTC CASRRGQGIETQYF . TRBV6-1 TRBD1 TRBJ2-5
TGTGCCAGTAGCACGGGACACCGAAGCTCCCAGTACTTC CASSTGHRSSQYF . TRBV19 . TRBJ2-5
TGTGCCAGCAGCCTAAGTGGGGGGAGCACAGATACGCAGTATTTT CASSLSGGSTDTQYF . TRBV4-2 . TRBJ2-3
TGTGCCAGCAGCTTGGTCCGGATTAGCGGGGGAAAGTACAATGAGCAGTTCTTC CASSLVRISGGKYNEQFF . TRBV5-4 TRBD2 TRBJ2-1
TGTGCCAGCAGCTTCCAGGGCATACGTGAAGCTTTCTTT CASSFQGIREAFF few TRBV7-9 . TRBJ1-1
TGCAGCGCAGGGCCTAACGGAGCAGAGACCCAGTACTTC CSAGPNGAETQYF . TRBV29-1 . TRBJ2-5
TGCGCCAGCAGCCCGGGACTACCCTACAATGAGCAGTTCTTC CASSPGLPYNEQFF . TRBV5-1 TRBD2 TRBJ2-1
TGCGCCAGCATGAGACTAGTGCGTCAAGAGACCCAGTACTTC CASMRLVRQETQYF once TRBV10-2 . TRBJ2-5
TGTGCCAGCAGTTTAGCCGCAGGGGGTGCATACACAGATACGCAGTATTTT CASSLAAGGAYTDTQYF . TRBV27 TRBD1 TRBJ2-3
TGTGCCAGCCTAGGATGGTTAGAGACCCAGTACTTC CASLGWLETQYF . TRBV28 . TRBJ2-5
TGTGCCAGCAGCGCCCCAGGTTTGAGCGGCTACACCTTC CASSAPGLSGYTF once TRBV9 . TRBJ1-2
TGTGCCAGTAGTATGGGGCAGGGAAGTGCTAAGCCCCAGCATTTT CASSMGQGSAKPQHF . TRBV19 . TRBJ1-5
TGTGCCAGCAGTGAGCTGGTTTCGACTAGCGGGCGTTACAATGAGCAGTTCTTC CASSELVSTSGRYNEQFF . TRBV25-1 TRBD2 TRBJ2-1
TGTGCCAGCAGCGCAGGGGTTTTCACTGAAGCTTTCTTT CASSAGVFTEAFF . TRBV6-4 . TRBJ1-1
TGTGCCACCACACCAAGGACAGGACAGTTCCTCTCTGGGGCCAACGTCCTGACTTTC CATTPRTGQFLSGANVLTF once TRBV19 TRBD1 TRBJ2-6
TGCGCCAGCAGCTTGCTAAGCGGGATGTACAATGAGCAGTTCTTC CASSLLSGMYNEQFF . TRBV5-1 TRBD2 TRBJ2-1
TGTGCCAGCAGCGTTGAAGCGGGAGGGTGGACCCAGTACTTC CASSVEAGGWTQYF . TRBV9 TRBD2 TRBJ2-5
TGTGCCAGCAGCGGAACAGGGGACTCTTACTACAATGAGCAGTTCTTC CASSGTGDSYYNEQFF . TRBV9 . TRBJ2-1
TGTGCCAGCGCTCTAGCGTTGGCCAAAAACATTCAGTACTTC CASALALAKNIQYF . TRBV6-1 . TRBJ2-4
TGTGCCAGCAGTTTGGACCGGGACAGAATATTCAAAAACATTCAGTACTTC CASSLDRDRIFKNIQYF . TRBV28 TRBD1 TRBJ2-4
TGTGCCAGTAGTATGGGCATCACCGGCAATCAGCCCCAGCATTTT CASSMGITGNQPQHF . TRBV19 . TRBJ1-5
TGTGCTAGTGGTTTTGGCTCGCACCCAACCCAGCCCCAGCATTTT CASGFGSHPTQPQHF . TRBV12-5 . TRBJ1-5
TGCAGCGTTGACCTCCTGGCATCCAGGAACACTGAAGCTTTCTTT CSVDLLASRNTEAFF . TRBV29-1 . TRBJ1-1
TGTGCCAGCAGTGTCATAGCGGGCTGGTACGAGCAGTACTTC CASSVIAGWYEQYF . TRBV6-5 TRBD2 TRBJ2-7
TGTGCCAGCAGCTTGGGGACAAGCTCCTACAATGAGCAGTTCTTC CASSLGTSSYNEQFF . TRBV7-3 . TRBJ2-1
TGTGCCTGGAGTCCCGGGGGGCGCGAGACCCAGTACTTC CAWSPGGRETQYF few TRBV30 . TRBJ2-5
TGTGCCAGTAGTATGCTGGGGGCAGATGAAAAACTGTTTTTT CASSMLGADEKLFF . TRBV19 . TRBJ1-4
TGTGCCAGCAGCGTAGACAGGGAAATGGGCTACACCTTC CASSVDREMGYTF . TRBV9 . TRBJ1-2
TGTGCCAGCAGTTCTTACGACAGATCGACCGCGGCAAGCGAAAACACCATATATTTT CASSSYDRSTAASENTIYF . TRBV28 . TRBJ1-3
TGTGCCAGCAGCTTATACCCCCAGGGAAGCTCTGGAAACACCATATATTTT CASSLYPQGSSGNTIYF . TRBV11-2 . TRBJ1-3
TGCGCCAGCTCAAAACTAGCGGGGTCCTACAATGAGCAGTTCTTC CASSKLAGSYNEQFF . TRBV5-1 TRBD2 TRBJ2-1
TGTGCCAGCAGACGGGACAGGGGGGGCAATCAGCCCCAGCATTTT CASRRDRGGNQPQHF . TRBV6-5 TRBD1 TRBJ1-5
TGTGCCAGCAGCCAAGTGGACAGGGGGCAGAGCTACACCTTC CASSQVDRGQSYTF . TRBV14 TRBD1 TRBJ1-2
TGCGCCAGCAGCTGGTTTGGTGTGGGACAGGGGGCGGACAATGAGCAGTTCTTC CASSWFGVGQGADNEQFF . TRBV5-1 TRBD1 TRBJ2-1
TGTGCCAGCAGCAACCCCCTCGGAAGGGAGGGATACAATGAGCAGTTCTTC CASSNPLGREGYNEQFF . TRBV21-1 . TRBJ2-1
TGTGCCAGCAGCGTAGGTCCAGCGGGGGGATCAGATACGCAGTATTTT CASSVGPAGGSDTQYF . TRBV9 TRBD2 TRBJ2-3
TGTGCCAGCAGCTTAGTTACAGGAAACACCGGGGAGCTGTTTTTT CASSLVTGNTGELFF . TRBV11-2 . TRBJ2-2
TGTGCCAGCAGTTACGACAGGGTGAGCGAGACCCAGTACTTC CASSYDRVSETQYF . TRBV6-6 TRBD1 TRBJ2-5
TGCAGCGTTCGCCAGTCGTCCTACGAGCAGTACTTC CSVRQSSYEQYF . TRBV29-1 . TRBJ2-7
TGTGCCACCAGCAGGGACAGGCAGTCCTACGAGCAGTACTTC CATSRDRQSYEQYF . TRBV15 TRBD1 TRBJ2-7
TGTGCCTGGAGTGGACAGATGAACACTGAAGCTTTCTTT CAWSGQMNTEAFF . TRBV30 . TRBJ1-1
TGTGCCAGCAGCCAAGGTATAGTTGGAGCAGATACGCAGTATTTT CASSQGIVGADTQYF . TRBV4-2 . TRBJ2-3
TGTGCCAGCAGTGACCGGGGGGGTGTCTATGGCTACACCTTC CASSDRGGVYGYTF . TRBV6-4 . TRBJ1-2